In this sample, the clone carrying this T cell receptor (beta chain) turned up many times. Cohorts were assigned according to the clinical history that participants reported. This CDR3 spans 16 amino acids. Germline CDR1 is LGHNA and CDR2 is YNFKEQ. The V gene end was trimmed by 1 base and the J gene end by 0 bases; junction bases not matched to a gene: 2. This sample was taken from a study of blood T cell repertoires in COVID-19. Study context: The United States, Italy and Spain were the sources of the acute and convalescent COVID-19 samples. In each case, the material was cDNA or gDNA derived from T cells, B-cell-depleted T cells, or PBMCs.

In the original workflow: It was from reference gene primer amplification that nucleated cell counts were estimated. Profiled with immunoSEQ multiplex PCR; TCRdb holds only in-frame clones, not every one. V and J calls and clone size are copied from that table; D and trimming were computed from the DNA. The sample carries about 220,000 clones, around 83% recorded once. Input material: PBMCs or T cells enriched from blood (not recorded which). The chain couples TRBV4-2 to TRBJ2-1; 8 bases match TRBD2. This receptor was obtained from a woman aged 40 to 50 with acute COVID-19. CDR3 protein: CASSQGLASSYNEQFF. The CDR3 DNA is TGTGCCAGCAGCCAAGGACTAGCGAGCTCCTACAATGAGCAGTTCTTC.